This T cell receptor beta chain was sequenced during a study of naive and memory T cell subsets. Study conclusions and caveats: In naive cells, over 90% of TCR sequences were seen only once.

This clonotype appeared a few times. Its antigen remains unidentified. Both TRBC1 and TRBC2 were covered by a beta constant-region primer of two equimolar oligonucleotides. Nested alpha and beta constant-region primers with the SP2 primer drove four PCR rounds on ligated cDNA. TCRdb independently ran MiXCR on the UMI-ligation and nested PCR reads; one entry per CDR3 protein. The sample has roughly 130,000 distinct CDR3 sequences; around a third are singletons. With 3 bases removed from V and 0 bases from J, the gap between germline ends came to 13 bases. The CDR3 is made up of 15 amino acids. Germline assignment: CDR1 DFQATT and CDR2 SNEGSKA (reference sequence).

The genes are TRBV20-1 and TRBJ2-3; D not certain. The sample taken for sequencing was central memory CD4+ T cells from blood. The sequence was collected from a human donor in good health. CDR3 in DNA: TGCAGTGCTAGCCCCCCGGGTTATAGCACAGATACGCAGTATTTT. Encoded protein: CSASPPGYSTDTQYF.